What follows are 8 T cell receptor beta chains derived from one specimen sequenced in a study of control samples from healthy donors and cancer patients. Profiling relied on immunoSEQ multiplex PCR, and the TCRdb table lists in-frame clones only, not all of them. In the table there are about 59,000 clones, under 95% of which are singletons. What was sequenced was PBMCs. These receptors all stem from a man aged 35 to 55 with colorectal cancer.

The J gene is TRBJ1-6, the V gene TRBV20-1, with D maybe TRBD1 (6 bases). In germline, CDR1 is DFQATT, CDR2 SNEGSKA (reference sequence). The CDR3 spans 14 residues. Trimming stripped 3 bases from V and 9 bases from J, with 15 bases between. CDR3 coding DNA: TGCAGTGCTAGTCTCCAGGGAGGGGGTTCACCCCTCCACTTT. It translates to CSASLQGGGSPLHF.

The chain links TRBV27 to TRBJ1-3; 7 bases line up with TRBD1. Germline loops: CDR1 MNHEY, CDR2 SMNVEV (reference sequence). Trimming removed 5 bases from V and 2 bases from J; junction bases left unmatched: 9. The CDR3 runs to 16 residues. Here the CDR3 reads CASSPRRDSPGNTIYF. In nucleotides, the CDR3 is TGTGCCAGCAGTCCGAGACGGGACAGCCCTGGAAACACCATATATTTT.

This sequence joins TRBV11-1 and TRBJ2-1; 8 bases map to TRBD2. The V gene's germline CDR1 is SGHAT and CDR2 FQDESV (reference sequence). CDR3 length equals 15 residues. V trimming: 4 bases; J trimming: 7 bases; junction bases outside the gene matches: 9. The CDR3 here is CASSSGTGGLNEQFF. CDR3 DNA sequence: TGTGCCAGCAGCTCCGGCACGGGGGGGTTAAATGAGCAGTTCTTC.

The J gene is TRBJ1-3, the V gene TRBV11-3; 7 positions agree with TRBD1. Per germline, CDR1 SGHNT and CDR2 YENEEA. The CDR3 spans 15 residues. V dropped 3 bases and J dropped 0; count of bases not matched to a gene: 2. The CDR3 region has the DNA TGTGCCAGCAGCTTTTACAGGGGCTCTGGAAACACCATATATTTT. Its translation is CASSFYRGSGNTIYF.

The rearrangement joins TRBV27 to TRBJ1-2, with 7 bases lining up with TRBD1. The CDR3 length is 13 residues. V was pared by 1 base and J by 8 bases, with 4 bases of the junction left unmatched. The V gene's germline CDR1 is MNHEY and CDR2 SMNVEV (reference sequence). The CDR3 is CASSLLGGAGYTF. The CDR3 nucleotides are TGTGCCAGCAGTTTATTAGGGGGCGCAGGCTACACCTTC.

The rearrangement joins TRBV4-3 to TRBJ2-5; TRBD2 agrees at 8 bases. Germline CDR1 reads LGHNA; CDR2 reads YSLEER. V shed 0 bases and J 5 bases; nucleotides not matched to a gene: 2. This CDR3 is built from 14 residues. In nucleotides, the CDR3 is TGCGCCAGCAGCCAAGATAGACTAGCGGAGACCCAGTACTTC. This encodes CASSQDRLAETQYF.

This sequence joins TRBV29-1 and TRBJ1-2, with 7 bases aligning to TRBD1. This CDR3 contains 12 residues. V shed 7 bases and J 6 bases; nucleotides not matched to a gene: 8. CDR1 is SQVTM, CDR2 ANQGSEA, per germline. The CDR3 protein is CSAETGDHGYTF. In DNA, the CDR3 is TGCAGCGCCGAAACAGGGGATCATGGCTACACCTTC.

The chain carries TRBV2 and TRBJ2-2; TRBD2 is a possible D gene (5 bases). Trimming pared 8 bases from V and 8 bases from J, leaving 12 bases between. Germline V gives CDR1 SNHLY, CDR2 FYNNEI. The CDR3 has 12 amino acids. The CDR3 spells CASGPWEGELFF. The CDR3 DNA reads TGTGCCAGCGGACCATGGGAGGGGGAGCTGTTTTTT.